These 10 T cell receptor beta chains were sequenced from one sample in a study of T cells in Graves' hyperthyroidism and ophthalmopathy. Amplification of TCR beta CDR3 regions used RNA as the template. The HTBI primer set drove a first-round RT-PCR of the TCR CDR3. MiXCR, applied by TCRdb to the multiplex PCR reads, yields one record per CDR3 protein. The sample carries some 740,000 distinct CDR3 sequences, around 13% recorded once. The sample taken for sequencing was blood. Source of these receptors: a young woman with Graves' hyperthyroidism.

This clonotype was seen at least ten times. The chain links TRBV30 to TRBJ2-7; D ambiguous. V was pared by 0 bases and J by 6 bases, with 12 bases between. The CDR3 sequence is 13 residues long. Germline-derived CDR1 and CDR2 are GTSNPN and SVGIG (reference sequence). CDR3 sequence: CAWSVRVGGEQYF. The CDR3 DNA reads as TGTGCCTGGAGTGTACGAGTAGGCGGCGAGCAGTACTTC.

This clonotype was observed many times. This chain joins TRBV18 and TRBJ2-7; possibly TRBD1 for D (6 bases). V was clipped by 6 bases and J by 2 bases, with 17 bases between them. The CDR3 has 15 amino acids. Germline loops: CDR1 KGHSH, CDR2 LQKENI. CDR3 in DNA: TGTGCCAGCTCTCAAGACCGGGACAACCCCTACGAGCAGTACTTC. Residues: CASSQDRDNPYEQYF.

This clonotype appeared many times. The chain carries TRBV13 and TRBJ2-1; maybe TRBD1 (6 bases). This CDR3 is 15 amino acids long. Per the germline V gene, CDR1 is PRHDT and CDR2 is FYEKMQ (reference sequence). V gave up 5 bases and J gave up 2 bases, with 13 bases separating them. As DNA, the CDR3 is TGTGCCAGCAGCATACAGGGTCCCCCCTACAATGAGCAGTTCTTC. This translates into CASSIQGPPYNEQFF. The entire variable domain, with the rest obtained from reference TRBV13 and TRBJ2-1, is as follows: AAGVIQSPRHLIKEKRETATLKCYPIPRHDTVYWYQQGPGQDPQFLISFYEKMQSDKGSIPDRFSAQQFSDYHSELNMSSLELGDSALYFCASSIQGPPYNEQFFGPGTRLTVL.

This clonotype was observed many times. The J gene is TRBJ2-3, the V gene TRBV5-1; TRBD2 matches 10 bases. CDR3 length: 16 amino acids. Germline loops: CDR1 SGHRS, CDR2 YFSETQ. V dropped 2 bases and J dropped 2; count of bases not matched to a gene: 5. CDR3 nucleotides: TGCGCCAGCAGCTTTACTAGCGGGGTCAACACAGATACGCAGTATTTT. Translating it yields CASSFTSGVNTDTQYF. Full variable domain (remainder filled in from reference TRBV5-1 and TRBJ2-3): KAGVTQTPRYLIKTRGQQVTLSCSPISGHRSVSWYQQTPGQGLQFLFEYFSETQRNKGNFPGRFSGRQFSNSRSEMNVSTLELGDSALYLCASSFTSGVNTDTQYFGPGTRLTVL.

This clonotype was recorded many times. V usage is TRBV11-2 and J usage is TRBJ2-7; D unclear. Per the germline V gene, CDR1 is SGHAT and CDR2 is FQNNGV. V was pared by 2 bases and J by 4 bases, with 15 bases between. This CDR3 contains 15 residues. The CDR3 DNA follows: TGTGCCAGCAGCTTATATCGGGCCGGACGTTACGAGCAGTACTTC. The encoded protein is CASSLYRAGRYEQYF.

In this sample, this clonotype turned up many times. The V gene is TRBV2, the J gene TRBJ2-1, with D uncertain. Germline CDR1 reads SNHLY; CDR2 reads FYNNEI. With 5 bases removed from V and 0 bases from J, the gap between germline ends came to 11 bases. CDR3 length: 15 residues. The CDR3, as DNA: TGTGCCAGCAGTCCGGATGTGAGCTCCTACAATGAGCAGTTCTTC. This translates into CASSPDVSSYNEQFF.

This clonotype occurred a few times. The CDR3 DNA reads TGTGCCAGCAACAGGGCGCAAGAGACCCAGTACTTC. It codes for CASNRAQETQYF. V and J are TRBV28 and TRBJ2-5; D possibly corresponds to TRBD1 (6 bases). Germline CDR1 and CDR2: MDHEN and SYDVKM. Trimming left V 7 bases short and J 2 bases short, with 8 bases between. The CDR3 is 12 amino acids.

This clonotype has ten or more counts. The J gene is TRBJ2-3, the V gene TRBV27; TRBD1 might be the D (5 bases). The V end lost 5 bases, the J end lost 9 bases, and 15 bases lay between the germline ends. The CDR3 extends over 13 amino acids. Germline lookup yields CDR1 MNHEY and CDR2 SMNVEV (reference sequence). The CDR3 spells CASSAQDKSTQYF. For the CDR3, the DNA is TGTGCCAGCAGTGCCCAGGACAAGAGCACGCAGTATTTT.

The gene calls are TRBV7-2 and TRBJ2-3; 9 bases match TRBD1. The CDR3 has 16 amino acids. Losses at the gene ends were 0 bases for V and 6 bases for J; bases not matched to a gene: 7. Germline lookup yields CDR1 SGHTA and CDR2 FQGNSA. The CDR3 here is CASSLALGTGKDTQYF. The CDR3 nucleotides read TGTGCCAGCAGCTTAGCCCTCGGGACAGGGAAGGATACGCAGTATTTT.

This clonotype was found many times. The gene calls are TRBV20-1 and TRBJ2-1, with D uncertain. The CDR3 is 14 residues long. V lost 5 bases, J lost 7 bases, and 18 bases lay in between. The V gene's germline CDR1 is DFQATT and CDR2 SNEGSKA (reference sequence). CDR3 in DNA: TGCAGTGCTGCCCATCTGGCTCCGGGTAATGAGCAGTTCTTC. Its protein is CSAAHLAPGNEQFF.